The following is a T cell receptor beta chain sequence with its context. Its antigen remains unidentified. The data are from a study of CD8 T cells in ankylosing spondylitis. Findings and caveats of the study: Under 10 highly homologous variants formed a TCR beta motif that appeared characteristic of ankylosing spondylitis blood.

In making TCR beta libraries, quantitative 5'-RACE with molecular barcodes was used. Each CDR3 protein is one row after TCRdb ran MiXCR on the 5' RACE reads. Of some 840,000 distinct CDR3 sequences in the sample, 10% to 15% were seen once. The germline gives CDR1 MNHEY, CDR2 SVGAGI. Trimming left V 2 bases short and J 2 bases short, with 21 bases between. The CDR3 length is 18 residues. Sequencing was carried out using blood, either unsorted or a sorted T cell fraction (not recorded which). The origin of this receptor is a male donor with ankylosing spondylitis. This chain connects TRBV6-5 to TRBJ2-5; D perhaps matches TRBD2 (6 bases). This CDR3 is CASSYATPGRLRQETQYF. In nucleotides, the CDR3 is TGTGCCAGCAGTTACGCGACCCCTGGGAGGCTCCGTCAAGAGACCCAGTACTTC.